The 14 T cell receptor beta chains in this list originate from one sample, sequenced in a study of shared clonotypes between healthy human individuals. Assay: immunoSEQ multiplex PCR; the TCRdb copy retains only in-frame clones and omits some. The data contain roughly 1,500,000 clones, around 98.5% of them singletons. The specimen sequenced was naive CD4+ T cells sorted from blood. The subset was: CD45RA+ positively selected. The receptor source for this set is a man aged 25-40 years in good health.

The chain employs TRBV29-1 and TRBJ2-3; 9 positions match TRBD1. CDR3 length equals 11 residues. Trimming took 7 bases from V and 4 from J; bases not matched to a gene: 0. CDR1 and CDR2 (germline): SQVTM, ANQGSEA. The CDR3 DNA reads as TGCAGCGGGGACAGGGCAGATACGCAGTATTTT. Residues: CSGDRADTQYF.

V and J are TRBV6-5 and TRBJ1-1, with D perhaps TRBD1 (6 bases). Between the trimmed V and J ends, which lost 2 bases and 1 base, there was a span of 8 bases. Germline V gives CDR1 MNHEY, CDR2 SVGAGI. CDR3 length: 14 residues. The CDR3 reads CASSYTQGNTEAFF. CDR3 coding DNA: TGTGCCAGCAGTTACACACAGGGGAACACTGAAGCTTTCTTT.

The chain recombines TRBV18 with TRBJ2-1; no definite D call. This CDR3 is 12 amino acids long. Germline loops: CDR1 KGHSH, CDR2 LQKENI. Trimming removed 2 bases from V and 7 bases from J, with 6 bases in between. CDR3 region: CASSPIQNEQFF. The DNA of the CDR3 is TGTGCCAGCTCACCAATACAGAATGAGCAGTTCTTC.

V is TRBV4-1 and J is TRBJ2-3; tentatively, D is TRBD2 (6 bases). The CDR3 is 13 residues long. Germline V gene sequence: CDR1 MGHRA, CDR2 YSYEKL. Trimming took 4 bases from V and 6 from J, leaving 11 bases between them. The DNA of the CDR3 is TGCGCCAGCAGCCGCGGGACTCCGGATACGCAGTATTTT. Protein: CASSRGTPDTQYF.

The rearrangement uses TRBV5-1 and TRBJ1-1; 7 nucleotides line up with TRBD1. Germline V gene sequence: CDR1 SGHRS, CDR2 YFSETQ. This CDR3 contains 15 residues. After removal of 4 bases from V and 0 bases from J, the junction contained 6 bases not matched to a gene. CDR3 nucleotide sequence: TGCGCCAGCAGCGAACCACAGGGGTTGAACACTGAAGCTTTCTTT. Translated, it gives CASSEPQGLNTEAFF.

This clone was recorded once. The chain employs TRBV7-9 and TRBJ1-1, with D maybe TRBD1 (5 bases). Trimming left V 2 bases short and J 4 bases short, with 8 bases between. Germline-derived CDR1 and CDR2 are SEHNR and FQNEAQ (reference sequence). CDR3 length equals 13 residues. The DNA of the CDR3 is TGTGCCAGCAGCTTAATGGGGGGCACTGAAGCTTTCTTT. Amino acids: CASSLMGGTEAFF. Filled out from reference TRBV7-9 and TRBJ1-1, the complete variable domain reads DTGVSQNPRHKITKRGQNVTFRCDPISEHNRLYWYRQTLGQGPEFLTYFQNEAQLEKSRLLSDRFSAERPKGSFSTLEIQRTEQGDSAMYLCASSLMGGTEAFFGQGTRLTVV.

The J gene is TRBJ2-7, the V gene TRBV29-1; the D is unclear. V was clipped by 0 bases and J by 2 bases, with 11 bases between them. From germline, CDR1 is SQVTM and CDR2 ANQGSEA. The CDR3 has 14 amino acids. This CDR3 reads CSVEDRHSAYEQYF. CDR3 DNA sequence: TGCAGCGTTGAAGATCGGCACAGCGCCTACGAGCAGTACTTC.

The J gene is TRBJ2-3, the V gene TRBV4-3, with D perhaps matching TRBD1 or TRBD2 (5 bases each). CDR3 length equals 16 residues. Trimming took off 4 bases at V and 4 bases at J, with 18 bases between the two ends. The germline gives CDR1 LGHNA, CDR2 YSLEER. This chain's CDR3 is CASSRWAGDGADTQYF. The DNA for the CDR3 is TGCGCCAGCAGCCGATGGGCTGGGGACGGCGCAGATACGCAGTATTTT.

CDR3: CASSLWPLSYEQYF. The CDR3 DNA follows: TGTGCCAGCAGTTTATGGCCCCTCTCCTACGAGCAGTACTTC. The J gene is TRBJ2-7, the V gene TRBV27; D is uncertain. The CDR3 totals 14 residues. CDR1 and CDR2 (germline): MNHEY, SMNVEV (reference sequence). The V end was cut by 1 base, the J end by 0 bases, with 7 bases between.

The rearrangement links TRBV18 to TRBJ2-7; 8 bases align to TRBD2. This CDR3 has 16 amino acids. With V trimmed by 6 bases and J by 2 bases, 12 bases remained unmatched. Per the germline V gene, CDR1 is KGHSH and CDR2 is LQKENI. The CDR3 nucleotides are TGTGCCAGCTCTTTCGACCGCGGGGGGATTCCCTACGAGCAGTACTTC. The encoded protein is CASSFDRGGIPYEQYF. The full variable domain, rest sourced from reference TRBV18 and TRBJ2-7, is NAGVMQNPRHLVRRRGQEARLRCSPMKGHSHVYWYRQLPEEGLKFMVYLQKENIIDESGMPKERFSAEFPKEGPSILRIQQVVRGDSAAYFCASSFDRGGIPYEQYFGPGTRLTVT.

J is TRBJ2-1 and V is TRBV7-2; D remains ambiguous. Deletions cut 2 bases from V and 3 bases from J, with 8 bases between. CDR1 is SGHTA and CDR2 is FQGNSA in the germline V gene. This CDR3 region has 14 residues. CDR3 DNA sequence: TGTGCCAGCAGCTTATATCCGGACTACAATGAGCAGTTCTTC. Residues: CASSLYPDYNEQFF. The variable domain in full, completed from reference TRBV7-2 and TRBJ2-1, reads GAGVSQSPSNKVTEKGKDVELRCDPISGHTALYWYRQSLGQGLEFLIYFQGNSAPDKSGLPSDRFSAERTGGSVSTLTIQRTQQEDSAVYLCASSLYPDYNEQFFGPGTRLTVL.

The chain combines TRBV18 with TRBJ1-5, with D perhaps matching TRBD1 (6 bases). The V end lost 0 bases, the J end lost 3 bases, and 9 bases lay between the germline ends. The CDR3 consists of 15 residues. Germline values: CDR1 KGHSH, CDR2 LQKENI. CDR3 sequence (DNA): TGTGCCAGCTCACCACCGTGGGGGGCCAATCAGCCCCAGCATTTT. Amino acids: CASSPPWGANQPQHF. Drawing the rest from reference TRBV18 and TRBJ1-5, the complete variable domain is NAGVMQNPRHLVRRRGQEARLRCSPMKGHSHVYWYRQLPEEGLKFMVYLQKENIIDESGMPKERFSAEFPKEGPSILRIQQVVRGDSAAYFCASSPPWGANQPQHFGDGTRLSIL.

The V gene is TRBV9, the J gene TRBJ2-5, with 13 positions matching TRBD2. In germline, CDR1 is SGDLS, CDR2 YYNGEE. The length of the CDR3 is 19 residues. V lost 0 bases to trimming and J lost 2 bases; unmatched junction nucleotides: 10. Here the CDR3 reads CASSVAGGLAGFRQETQYF. In DNA form, the CDR3 reads TGTGCCAGCAGCGTAGCCGGGGGACTAGCGGGATTCCGTCAAGAGACCCAGTACTTC. The full variable domain, completed using reference TRBV9 and TRBJ2-5, is DSGVTQTPKHLITATGQRVTLRCSPRSGDLSVYWYQQSLDQGLQFLIQYYNGEERAKGNILERFSAQQFPDLHSELNLSSLELGDSALYFCASSVAGGLAGFRQETQYFGPGTRLLVL.

The V call is TRBV5-4, the J call TRBJ1-2; D not certain. V was clipped by 0 bases and J by 0 bases, with 6 bases between them. CDR3 length: 14 residues. Looked up from germline, CDR1 is SGHNT and CDR2 is YYREEE (reference sequence). The CDR3 DNA reads TGTGCCAGCAGCTTGGGATCCGCTAACTATGGCTACACCTTC. It is translated as CASSLGSANYGYTF. The whole variable domain, remainder taken from reference TRBV5-4 and TRBJ1-2, is ETGVTQSPTHLIKTRGQQVTLRCSSQSGHNTVSWYQQALGQGPQFIFQYYREEENGRGNFPPRFSGLQFPNYSSELNVNALELDDSALYLCASSLGSANYGYTFGSGTRLTVV.